A single T cell receptor beta chain is shown here with its context. The target antigen is unknown. The record originates from a study of response to subunit inactivated influenza vaccine. General study findings and limits: It was the authors' suggestion that each seasonal influenza vaccination recruits few new T cells.

Trimming pared 6 bases from V and 2 bases from J, leaving 14 bases between. The CDR3 is 14 amino acids. TCRdb processed the RT-PCR reads anew with MiXCR; each CDR3 protein has one entry. The sample lists hundreds of thousands of distinct CDR3 sequences, less than 20% occurring once. The chain joins TRBV12-3 or TRBV12-4 to TRBJ2-7; D possibly corresponds to TRBD2 (5 bases). The sequence was obtained from a man in his forties or fifties who received an inactivated influenza vaccine. Sequencing was performed on PBMCs from blood, taken around 5 days after vaccination. DNA for the CDR3: TGTGCCAGCAGACATAGCGCCGAAACCTACGAGCAGTACTTC. Translating gives CASRHSAETYEQYF.